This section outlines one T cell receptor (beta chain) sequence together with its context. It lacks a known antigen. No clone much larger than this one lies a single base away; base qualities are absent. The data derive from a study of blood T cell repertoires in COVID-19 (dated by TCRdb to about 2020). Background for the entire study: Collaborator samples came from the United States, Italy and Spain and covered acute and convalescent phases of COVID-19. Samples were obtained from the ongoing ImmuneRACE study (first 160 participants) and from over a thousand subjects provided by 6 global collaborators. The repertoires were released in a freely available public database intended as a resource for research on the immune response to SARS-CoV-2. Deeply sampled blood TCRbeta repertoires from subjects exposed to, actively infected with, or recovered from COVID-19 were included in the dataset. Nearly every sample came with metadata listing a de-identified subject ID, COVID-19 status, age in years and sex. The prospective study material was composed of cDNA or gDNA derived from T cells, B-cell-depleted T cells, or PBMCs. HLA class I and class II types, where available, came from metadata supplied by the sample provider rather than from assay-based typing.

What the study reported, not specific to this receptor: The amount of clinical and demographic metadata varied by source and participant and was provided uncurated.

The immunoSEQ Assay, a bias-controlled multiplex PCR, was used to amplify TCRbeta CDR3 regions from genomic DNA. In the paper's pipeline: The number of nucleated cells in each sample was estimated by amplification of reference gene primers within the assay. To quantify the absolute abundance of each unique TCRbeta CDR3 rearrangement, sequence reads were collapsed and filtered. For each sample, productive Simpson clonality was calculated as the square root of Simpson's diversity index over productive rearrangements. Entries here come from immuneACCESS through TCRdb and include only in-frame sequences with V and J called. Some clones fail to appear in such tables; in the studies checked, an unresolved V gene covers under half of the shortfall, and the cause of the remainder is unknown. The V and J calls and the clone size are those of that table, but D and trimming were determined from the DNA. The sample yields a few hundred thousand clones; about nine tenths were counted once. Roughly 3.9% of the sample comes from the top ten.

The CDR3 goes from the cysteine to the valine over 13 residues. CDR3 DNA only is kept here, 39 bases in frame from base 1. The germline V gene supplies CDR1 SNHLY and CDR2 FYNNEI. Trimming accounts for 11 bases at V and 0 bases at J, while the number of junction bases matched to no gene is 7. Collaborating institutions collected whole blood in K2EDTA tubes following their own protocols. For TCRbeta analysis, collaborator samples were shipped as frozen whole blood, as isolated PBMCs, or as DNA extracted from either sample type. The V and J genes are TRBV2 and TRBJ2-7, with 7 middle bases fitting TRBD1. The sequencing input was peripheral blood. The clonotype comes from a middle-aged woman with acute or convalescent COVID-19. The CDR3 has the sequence CAGARGSSYEQYV. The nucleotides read TGTGCCGGAGCCAGGGGGAGCTCCTACGAGCAGTACGTC.